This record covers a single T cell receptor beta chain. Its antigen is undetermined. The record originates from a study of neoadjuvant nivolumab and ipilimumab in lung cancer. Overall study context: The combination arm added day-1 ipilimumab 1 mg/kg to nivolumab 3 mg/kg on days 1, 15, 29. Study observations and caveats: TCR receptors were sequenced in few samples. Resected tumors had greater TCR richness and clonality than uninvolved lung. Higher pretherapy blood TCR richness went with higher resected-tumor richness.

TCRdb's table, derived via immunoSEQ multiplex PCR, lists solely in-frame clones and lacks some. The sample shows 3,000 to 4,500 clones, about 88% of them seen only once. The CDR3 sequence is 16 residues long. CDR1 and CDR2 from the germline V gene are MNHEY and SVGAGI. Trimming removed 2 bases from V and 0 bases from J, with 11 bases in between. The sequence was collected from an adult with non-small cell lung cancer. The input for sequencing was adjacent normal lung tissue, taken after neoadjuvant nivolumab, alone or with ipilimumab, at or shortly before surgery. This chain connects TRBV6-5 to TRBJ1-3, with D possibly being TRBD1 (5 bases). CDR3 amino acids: CASSYSQGGSGNTIYF. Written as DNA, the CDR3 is TGTGCCAGCAGTTACAGTCAGGGCGGCTCTGGAAACACCATATATTTT.